The 27 T cell receptor beta chains presented below share a single source sample, sequenced in a study of blood T cell repertoires in COVID-19. Clones were sequenced by immunoSEQ multiplex PCR, and TCRdb holds only the in-frame ones, with some missing. The sample has tens of thousands of clones, around 77% seen once. The specimen sequenced was peripheral blood. The receptors were gathered from a woman of 80 years or more with acute or convalescent COVID-19.

The DNA for the CDR3 is TGTGCCAGCAGCCCTAACAGTCAGACCCAGTACTTC. This codes for CASSPNSQTQYF. The chain combines TRBV6-2 or TRBV6-3 with TRBJ2-5; D is unclear. CDR1 is MNHEY and CDR2 is SVGEGT in the germline V gene. V was cut by 6 bases and J by 6 bases, with 11 bases left in between. This CDR3 spans 12 amino acids.

This clone was seen just once. This rearrangement joins TRBV7-3 to TRBJ2-3; maybe TRBD1 (6 bases). The CDR3 totals 14 residues. V was trimmed by 2 bases and J by 3 bases, leaving 9 bases between them. Germline CDR1 SGHTA, CDR2 FQGTGA. The DNA for the CDR3 is TGTGCCAGCAGCTTAGGGACAACGACAGATACGCAGTATTTT. It encodes CASSLGTTTDTQYF.

This CDR3 is CASSRIGEGIETQYF. The CDR3 region has the DNA TGTGCCAGCAGCCGAATTGGGGAGGGAATAGAGACCCAGTACTTC. The chain recombines TRBV11-2 with TRBJ2-5; TRBD2 agrees at 7 bases. V lost 5 bases to trimming and J lost 4 bases; unmatched junction nucleotides: 10. The V gene's germline CDR1 is SGHAT and CDR2 FQNNGV. The CDR3 length is 15 residues.

This clone was seen more than once but under ten times. This chain joins TRBV5-1 and TRBJ1-2; D uncertain. There are 14 residues in the CDR3. Germline assignment: CDR1 SGHRS and CDR2 YFSETQ. Deletions cut 2 bases from V and 0 bases from J, with 8 bases between. As DNA, the CDR3 is TGCGCCAGCAGCTTAGAGACTGCTAACTATGGCTACACCTTC. It is translated as CASSLETANYGYTF.

V is TRBV19 and J is TRBJ1-5; TRBD1 aligns across 11 bases. After removal of 1 base from V and 5 bases from J, the junction contained 1 base not matched to a gene. Germline CDR1 is LNHDA and CDR2 is SQIVND (reference sequence). The CDR3 has 15 residues. In DNA form, the CDR3 reads TGTGCCAGTAGTATAGGGGACAGGGGGTATCAGCCCCAGCATTTT. It specifies CASSIGDRGYQPQHF.

V gene TRBV30 combines with J gene TRBJ1-3, with D unresolved. Per the germline V gene, CDR1 is GTSNPN and CDR2 is SVGIG (reference sequence). The CDR3 runs 16 residues. Trimming stripped 0 bases from V and 0 bases from J, with 12 bases between. The CDR3 protein is CAWSVFSPSSGNTIYF. The CDR3, as DNA: TGTGCCTGGAGTGTATTCTCACCGAGCTCTGGAAACACCATATATTTT.

The chain is built from TRBV5-1 and TRBJ1-1; unclear D gene. The CDR3 spans 15 residues. Trimming removed 0 bases from V and 0 bases from J, with 9 bases in between. CDR1 is SGHRS, CDR2 YFSETQ, per germline. The CDR3 DNA reads TGCGCCAGCAGCTTGGTGGCAGGCCTGAACACTGAAGCTTTCTTT. This sequence encodes CASSLVAGLNTEAFF. Complete variable domain (other parts from reference TRBV5-1 and TRBJ1-1): KAGVTQTPRYLIKTRGQQVTLSCSPISGHRSVSWYQQTPGQGLQFLFEYFSETQRNKGNFPGRFSGRQFSNSRSEMNVSTLELGDSALYLCASSLVAGLNTEAFFGQGTRLTVV.

The V and J genes are TRBV18 and TRBJ1-1; possible D gene TRBD1, 5 bases. The CDR3 runs to 14 residues. Germline CDR1 is KGHSH and CDR2 is LQKENI. Between the trimmed V and J ends, which lost 0 bases and 4 bases, there was a span of 9 bases. The CDR3 sequence is CASSPPRGGTEAFF. The CDR3 DNA reads as TGTGCCAGCTCACCACCGAGGGGAGGCACTGAAGCTTTCTTT. The variable domain in full, with the rest retrieved from reference TRBV18 and TRBJ1-1, is NAGVMQNPRHLVRRRGQEARLRCSPMKGHSHVYWYRQLPEEGLKFMVYLQKENIIDESGMPKERFSAEFPKEGPSILRIQQVVRGDSAAYFCASSPPRGGTEAFFGQGTRLTVV.

This clone has only one observation. The chain recombines TRBV6-1 with TRBJ2-7, with D possibly matching TRBD1 (6 bases). This CDR3 has 15 residues. Germline loops: CDR1 MNHNS, CDR2 SASEGT. V shed 3 bases and J shed 5 bases, with 17 bases lying between them. CDR3 DNA: TGTGCCAGCAGTGAGAGGACAGTCATTCTTAACGAGCAGTACTTC. Encoded protein: CASSERTVILNEQYF.

About this clone itself: A read error may produce the germline difference seen at one junction end. This chain connects TRBV7-7 to TRBJ2-2; 7 bases map to TRBD2. CDR1 and CDR2 (germline): SSHAT, FNYEAQ (reference sequence). CDR3 size: 15 residues. CDR3 protein: CASSLGLANTGELFF. The DNA for the CDR3 is TGTGCTAGCAGCTTAGGACTAGCGAACACCGGGGAGCTGTTTTTT.

This chain links TRBV10-2 with TRBJ2-3; TRBD2 matches 10 bases. The CDR3 loop spans 16 amino acids. Germline assignment: CDR1 WSHSY and CDR2 SAAADI. Losses at the gene ends were 3 bases for V and 3 bases for J; bases not matched to a gene: 6. In DNA form, the CDR3 reads TGCGCCAGCAGTGAAACTAGCGGGACAGGTACAGATACGCAGTATTTT. Translating gives CASSETSGTGTDTQYF.

The CDR3 sequence: CASSPTGSNTGELFF. As DNA, the CDR3 is TGTGCCAGCAGCCCGACGGGAAGTAACACCGGGGAGCTGTTTTTT. This chain joins TRBV7-3 and TRBJ2-2; weak D call: TRBD2 (5 bases). The CDR3 contains 15 residues. With 5 bases removed from V and 2 bases from J, the gap between germline ends came to 12 bases. CDR1 and CDR2 (germline): SGHTA, FQGTGA.

The chain has TRBV28 and TRBJ2-1; 8 bases are a match to TRBD2. The CDR3 extends over 14 amino acids. The J segment lost 2 bases and the V segment lost 5 bases, leaving 2 bases of the junction unmatched. Germline V gene data show CDR1 as MDHEN and CDR2 as SYDVKM. The CDR3 DNA sequence: TGTGCCAGCAGTAATAGCGGGGCCTACAATGAGCAGTTCTTC. It specifies CASSNSGAYNEQFF.

About this clone itself: At one end, the junction sequence differs from germline, possibly due to a read error. The chain couples TRBV5-4 to TRBJ2-3, with D possibly matching TRBD2 (6 bases). Germline CDR1 and CDR2: SGHNT and YYREEE (reference sequence). This CDR3 region has 11 residues. CDR3 region: CASSLAGGGPF. The CDR3, as DNA: TGTGCCAGCAGCTTGGCCGGGGGAGGACCCTTT.

The chain couples TRBV18 to TRBJ2-1; 8 nucleotides agree with TRBD2. Germline values: CDR1 KGHSH, CDR2 LQKENI. V shed 6 bases and J 6 bases; nucleotides not matched to a gene: 16. The CDR3 sequence is 17 residues long. CDR3 sequence reads: CASSFFSGAGGANEQFF. CDR3 in DNA: TGTGCCAGCTCGTTTTTCTCGGGCGCGGGAGGAGCCAATGAGCAGTTCTTC.

The chain employs TRBV27 and TRBJ2-1, with no clear D. The germline V gene encodes CDR1 MNHEY and CDR2 SMNVEV (reference sequence). Trimming removed 2 bases at V and 10 bases at J, with 12 bases between. The CDR3 is 13 residues long. The CDR3 sequence is CASSLLGRNEQFF. The CDR3 coding sequence is TGTGCCAGCAGTTTACTCGGCAGGAACGAGCAGTTCTTC.

CDR3 nucleotide sequence: TGTGCCAGCATGCTGGGGGGTGGAAATGGCTACACCTTC. This encodes CASMLGGGNGYTF. The rearrangement links TRBV2 to TRBJ1-2, with D possibly matching TRBD1 (5 bases). V lost 7 bases to trimming and J lost 6 bases, with 15 bases between them. The CDR3 runs to 13 residues. CDR1 and CDR2 (germline): SNHLY, FYNNEI.

The gene calls are TRBV4-3 and TRBJ1-5, with TRBD1 matching over 8 bases. The germline CDR1 and CDR2 sequences are LGHNA and YSLEER. The CDR3 is made up of 16 amino acids. Germline trimming cut 0 bases from V and 2 bases from J; bases unmatched to any gene: 3. The CDR3 sequence is CASSQEVTGGNQPQHF. The CDR3, as DNA: TGCGCCAGCAGCCAAGAAGTGACAGGGGGCAATCAGCCCCAGCATTTT.

The chain employs TRBV2 and TRBJ2-5, with 11 bases lining up with TRBD2. This CDR3 is built from 18 residues. V dropped 1 base and J dropped 2; count of bases not matched to a gene: 9. Germline CDR1 SNHLY, CDR2 FYNNEI. DNA of the CDR3: TGTGCCAGCAGTGAAGGACTAGCGGGAAACTGGGGGCAAGAGACCCAGTACTTC. Translating gives CASSEGLAGNWGQETQYF.

The rearrangement joins TRBV4-1 to TRBJ2-1; no definite D call. This CDR3 has 16 amino acids. Germline values: CDR1 MGHRA, CDR2 YSYEKL. Trimming shortened V by 4 bases and J by 7 bases, and 20 bases separated the two germline ends. CDR3: CASSPRKISVYNEQFF. The CDR3 DNA reads as TGCGCCAGCAGCCCTCGAAAAATAAGTGTCTATAATGAGCAGTTCTTC.

The genes are TRBV3-1 (or the pseudogene TRBV3-2) and TRBJ2-2; a weak D match, TRBD2 (5 bases). Germline-derived CDR1 and CDR2 are LGHDT and YNNKEL (reference sequence). V was cut by 4 bases and J by 5 bases, with 11 bases left in between. The CDR3 is 14 residues long. CDR3 coding DNA: TGTGCCAGCAGCCCCCGGACTGGGACCGGGGAGCTGTTTTTT. Its protein product is CASSPRTGTGELFF.

The genes are TRBV11-2 and TRBJ1-1; D uncertain. Germline values: CDR1 SGHAT, CDR2 FQNNGV. The CDR3 spans 15 residues. V was cut by 5 bases and J by 0 bases, with 13 bases left in between. In nucleotides, the CDR3 is TGTGCCAGCAGCCTCACGGGGAGATTGAACACTGAAGCTTTCTTT. The encoded protein is CASSLTGRLNTEAFF. The variable domain in full, with the rest retrieved from reference TRBV11-2 and TRBJ1-1, is EAGVAQSPRYKIIEKRQSVAFWCNPISGHATLYWYQQILGQGPKLLIQFQNNGVVDDSQLPKDRFSAERLKGVDSTLKIQPAKLEDSAVYLCASSLTGRLNTEAFFGQGTRLTVV.

The chain couples TRBV7-8 to TRBJ1-4; 7 bases align to TRBD1. CDR1 is SGHVS, CDR2 FQNEAQ, per germline. Germline trimming cut 3 bases from V and 0 bases from J; bases unmatched to any gene: 10. The CDR3 consists of 18 residues. The CDR3 spells CASSLLTGLQTTNEKLFF. The CDR3, as DNA: TGTGCCAGCAGCTTGCTGACAGGGCTTCAAACAACTAATGAAAAACTGTTTTTT. Together with reference TRBV7-8 and TRBJ1-4, the CDR3 gives the full variable domain: GAGVSQSPRYKVAKRGQDVALRCDPISGHVSLFWYQQALGQGPEFLTYFQNEAQLDKSGLPSDRFFAERPEGSVSTLKIQRTQQEDSAVYLCASSLLTGLQTTNEKLFFGSGTQLSVL.

CDR3 bases: TGTGCCAGTAGTTTCGGGGGGCAGCTGAACACTGAAGCTTTCTTT. This gives the protein CASSFGGQLNTEAFF. The chain uses TRBV19 and TRBJ1-1; tentatively, D is TRBD1 (6 bases). The germline V and J ends were trimmed by 5 bases and 0 bases, with 13 bases remaining between them. Germline V CDR1 and CDR2: LNHDA, SQIVND (reference sequence). This CDR3 is built from 15 residues.

This chain uses TRBV24-1 with TRBJ1-5; D gene ambiguous. The V and J ends lost 3 bases and 0 bases respectively, with 5 bases between them. Germline V gene sequence: CDR1 KGHDR, CDR2 SFDVKD. The CDR3 extends over 14 amino acids. CDR3 sequence reads: CATSDVGSNQPQHF. In DNA, the CDR3 is TGTGCCACCAGTGATGTCGGTAGCAATCAGCCCCAGCATTTT.

V gene TRBV27 combines with J gene TRBJ1-4; D not certain. Trimming removed 8 bases from V and 7 bases from J, with 14 bases in between. The CDR3 is made up of 13 amino acids. The germline V gene encodes CDR1 MNHEY and CDR2 SMNVEV (reference sequence). Written as DNA, the CDR3 is TGTGCCAGCGCGGCTGGAGGCACTGAAAAACTGTTTTTT. Protein sequence: CASAAGGTEKLFF.

The gene calls are TRBV7-2 and TRBJ2-2, with 9 bases aligning to TRBD1. The CDR3 covers 16 residues. The V gene end was trimmed by 2 bases and the J gene end by 2 bases; junction bases not matched to a gene: 3. Per germline, CDR1 SGHTA and CDR2 FQGNSA. For the CDR3, the DNA is TGTGCCAGCAGCTTAAACAGGGGGCACAACACCGGGGAGCTGTTTTTT. It is translated as CASSLNRGHNTGELFF.